These 10 T cell receptor beta chains share one sample of origin, sequenced in a study of identical twins. TCRdb itself ran the 5' RACE reads through MiXCR, one entry per CDR3 protein. The repertoire holds under 900,000 distinct CDR3 sequences, around a sixth seen once, with over 10% in the top ten. The same sample was also studied in work on T cells expressing NK-cell markers.

Sequenced input: PBMCs. These receptors were obtained from a woman between 18 and 29 years old in good health.

This clonotype was detected a few times. The chain carries TRBV12-3 or TRBV12-4 and TRBJ1-5; D is ambiguous. The CDR3 is 14 amino acids. V lost 4 bases to trimming and J lost 2 bases, with 9 bases between them. For the CDR3, the DNA is TGTGCCAGCAGTTCCGACGGACGCAATCAGCCCCAGCATTTT. Its translation is CASSSDGRNQPQHF.

This clonotype was seen only a few times. The chain combines TRBV5-6 with TRBJ2-3; TRBD2 matches at 7 bases. After removal of 0 bases from V and 2 bases from J, the junction contained 6 bases not matched to a gene. Germline V lookup: CDR1 SGHDT, CDR2 YYEEEE. The CDR3 sequence is 16 residues long. CDR3 nucleotide sequence: TGTGCCAGCAGCTTGGTTCTAGCGGCTACCACAGATACGCAGTATTTT. It specifies CASSLVLAATTDTQYF.

This clonotype was observed a few times. This chain uses TRBV3-1 with TRBJ1-1; weak D call: TRBD1 (5 bases). The CDR3 is 14 amino acids. CDR1 and CDR2 (germline): LGHDT, YNNKEL (reference sequence). Trimming pared 5 bases from V and 1 base from J, leaving 11 bases between. CDR3 nucleotides: TGTGCCAGCAGCTTGACTGACAGGAACACTGAAGCTTTCTTT. Translation gives CASSLTDRNTEAFF.

This clonotype was detected a few times. The chain joins TRBV10-3 to TRBJ2-7, with D unresolved. The CDR3 length is 14 residues. Germline lookup yields CDR1 ENHRY and CDR2 SYGVKD. Trimming took off 5 bases at V and 2 bases at J, with 13 bases between the two ends. The CDR3 DNA sequence: TGTGCCATCAGTAGGTCACGTACCCCCTACGAGCAGTACTTC. It encodes CAISRSRTPYEQYF.

This clonotype turned up a few times. This chain links TRBV11-1 with TRBJ2-6; possibly TRBD2 for D (6 bases). V was shortened by 5 bases and J by 3 bases, with 20 bases between the two germline ends. Germline CDR1 SGHAT, CDR2 FQDESV (reference sequence). The CDR3 is 18 residues long. CDR3 loop: CASSPAYAQDYGANVLTF. CDR3 DNA: TGTGCCAGCAGCCCCGCCTATGCACAGGACTATGGGGCCAACGTCCTGACTTTC. Full variable domain (outside the CDR3, taken from reference TRBV11-1 and TRBJ2-6): EAEVAQSPRYKITEKSQAVAFWCDPISGHATLYWYRQILGQGPELLVQFQDESVVDDSQLPKDRFSAERLKGVDSTLKIQPAELGDSAMYLCASSPAYAQDYGANVLTFGAGSRLTVL.

The chain carries TRBV15 and TRBJ1-2, with TRBD1 matching 10 bases. Germline lookup yields CDR1 LNHNV and CDR2 YYDKDF (reference sequence). The V gene end was trimmed by 0 bases and the J gene end by 3 bases; junction bases not matched to a gene: 4. This CDR3 comprises 16 residues. In DNA, the CDR3 is TGTGCCACCAGCAGAGATATGGGACAGGGGTACTATGGCTACACCTTC. Its protein is CATSRDMGQGYYGYTF.

A few counts support this clonotype. The CDR3 sequence: CASMVAGTDTQYF. DNA of the CDR3: TGTGCCAGCATGGTAGCGGGAACAGATACGCAGTATTTT. The chain uses TRBV6-1 and TRBJ2-3, with 8 bases fitting TRBD2. V lost 7 bases, J lost 3 bases, and 3 bases stayed unmatched. Germline V gene data show CDR1 as MNHNS and CDR2 as SASEGT. The CDR3 extends over 13 amino acids.

The sample holds a few counts of this clonotype. CDR3 nucleotides: TGTGCCAGCAGCCATGGTAATCAGCCCCAGCATTTT. It translates to CASSHGNQPQHF. The chain links TRBV11-2 to TRBJ1-5; D gene ambiguous. Germline CDR1 is SGHAT and CDR2 is FQNNGV. Trimming shortened V by 5 bases and J by 4 bases, and 6 bases separated the two germline ends. There are 12 residues in the CDR3.

The chain has TRBV12-3 or TRBV12-4 and TRBJ2-1; D unresolved. This CDR3 spans 13 amino acids. V lost 7 bases, J lost 7 bases, and 14 bases lay in between. The DNA of the CDR3 is TGTGCCAGCATTTCCCTAGATAGGAATGAGCAGTTCTTC. This sequence encodes CASISLDRNEQFF.

This clonotype was counted between two and nine times. The gene calls are TRBV10-3 and TRBJ2-7, with 12 bases lining up with TRBD2. There are 14 residues in the CDR3. Germline V gene data show CDR1 as ENHRY and CDR2 as SYGVKD. The junction had 3 bases not matched to a gene; V was cut back by 4 bases and J by 5 bases. CDR3 region: CAISGTSGTHEQYF. The CDR3, as DNA: TGTGCCATCAGTGGGACTAGCGGGACTCACGAGCAGTACTTC.